Here is one TCR beta chain with its context. The antigen remains undetermined. Per germline, CDR1 SGDLS and CDR2 YYNGEE. Trimming removed 1 base at V and 3 bases at J, with 12 bases between. The CDR3 runs 15 residues. This sample was included in a study of identical twins. In TCRdb, the 5' RACE reads were re-called with MiXCR into one record per CDR3 protein. Of some 600,000 distinct CDR3 sequences listed, 7% to 7.5% are singletons. Study conclusions and caveats: Cord blood beta clonotypes that were abundant carried fewer insertions, and memory repertoires showed no such trend.

The sample also formed part of further work on yellow fever vaccine responses in identical twins.

Source material: PBMCs. The sequence was obtained from a woman younger than 30 in good health. V is TRBV9 and J is TRBJ2-3, with TRBD2 as a possible D gene (6 bases). CDR3 in DNA: TGTGCCAGCAGCGTACACGGGAGCCCTACAGATACGCAGTATTTT. Translated: CASSVHGSPTDTQYF.